Below are 2 T cell receptor beta chains sequenced from a single sample in a study of patients and donors after allogeneic stem cell transplantation. Using its own MiXCR run on the RT-PCR reads, TCRdb lists one record per CDR3 protein. The sample has about a million distinct CDR3 sequences; roughly 18% are singletons. The material sequenced was blood, either unsorted or a sorted T cell fraction (not recorded which). These receptors were taken from a human donor who was either an allogeneic HSCT recipient or a stem cell or donor lymphocyte infusion donor (not recorded which). It is not recorded whose cells these are; they may come from a transplant donor.

The count of this clonotype is one. The rearrangement uses TRBV6-1 and TRBJ2-5; 11 positions agree with TRBD2. CDR3 length: 17 residues. The ends lost 8 bases at V and 1 base at J; junction bases unmatched: 12. Germline loops: CDR1 MNHNS, CDR2 SASEGT. The CDR3 loop is CASGQGLAAGSQETQYF. The CDR3 DNA sequence: TGTGCCAGCGGTCAGGGACTAGCGGCCGGCAGCCAAGAGACCCAGTACTTC.

The genes are TRBV12-3 or TRBV12-4 and TRBJ2-2; no reliable D call. V was pared by 5 bases and J by 6 bases, with 13 bases between. CDR3 length: 14 amino acids. The CDR3 spells CASSAYSSAGELFF. The DNA of the CDR3 is TGTGCCAGCAGTGCCTACTCTAGTGCCGGGGAGCTGTTTTTT.